This TCR beta chain appears in the sequencing data of a study of vaccination effects on CD4 cells after COVID-19. In the study overall: Post-vaccine specimens arrived a median 72 days past the second dose.

Findings and limits, study-wide: Clones arising from infection and from vaccination showed marked clonal contraction late after vaccination.

With roughly 10 days of culture completed, CD4+ T cells were isolated. The cohort was immunized with two doses of either the BNT162b2 or mRNA-1273 vaccine. Absence of prior SARS-CoV-2 infection characterized the vaccine recipients, who showed negative nucleocapsid antibodies. There are 16 residues in the CDR3. Germline-derived CDR1 and CDR2 are SGHNT and YENEEA. Germline trimming cut 1 base from V and 0 bases from J; bases unmatched to any gene: 1. Profiled with immunoSEQ multiplex PCR; TCRdb holds only in-frame clones, not every one. Of more than 8,500 clones listed, about 75% are singletons. Comments on this clone: Its target is unknown.

The material sequenced was CD4+ T cells from PBMCs cultured without peptide, taken after COVID-19 vaccination. The J gene is TRBJ1-3, the V gene TRBV11-3, with TRBD1 matching 9 bases. This TCR derives from a human donor who received a COVID-19 vaccine. Written as DNA, the CDR3 is TGTGCCAGCAGCTTAGCGACAGGGGGCTCTGGAAACACCATATATTTT. Protein sequence: CASSLATGGSGNTIYF.